This entry features one T cell receptor beta chain sequence. The antigen remains undetermined. The CDR3 runs to 14 residues. The sample is drawn from a study of monozygotic twins with inflammatory bowel disease. Notes on the study in general: Separate T cell subtypes could not be resolved from one another. Twins with IBD had fewer clonotypes in common with others than healthy twins, particularly during disease activity. Repertoire similarity did not differ between concordant and discordant twins, perhaps due to limited power.

TCRdb reanalyzed the 5' RACE reads and collapses them to one entry per CDR3 protein, without DNA. The ten top clones account for less than 6.5%, within a sample of some 330,000 distinct CDR3 sequences. The clonotype originates from a human donor with ulcerative colitis or Crohn's disease, or a healthy co-twin of an affected twin (not recorded which). Source material: blood. V and J are TRBV12-3 or TRBV12-4 and TRBJ2-7; the D call from TCRdb, TRBD1, cannot be confirmed without DNA. The CDR3 region is CASSPQGPPYEQYF.